The rows below give T cell receptor beta chains drawn from one sample of a study of early T cells in non-severe SARS-CoV-2 infection. MiXCR was run by TCRdb on the 5' RACE reads, yielding one entry per CDR3 protein. The table records over 55,000 distinct CDR3 sequences, about 9.9% of them present only once. The sequencing input was whole blood. The receptors stem from an adult who was a healthcare worker with PCR-confirmed SARS-CoV-2 infection or an uninfected control (not recorded which). CDR3s leave out the opening cysteine and the closing phenylalanine or tryptophan.

V: TRBV29-1; J: TRBJ1-5; CDR3: SVGQGLNQPQH
V: TRBV4-2; J: TRBJ2-2; CDR3: ASSREMRGTTGELF
V: TRBV5-1; J: TRBJ2-2; CDR3: ASSLEGLVIGELF
V: TRBV7-3; J: TRBJ2-3; CDR3: ASSLKGGPWGTDTQY
V: TRBV20-1; J: TRBJ1-4; CDR3: SARGSRKELF
V: TRBV6-6; J: TRBJ1-6; CDR3: ASSYGPSNNSPLH
V: TRBV7-7; J: TRBJ1-1; CDR3: ASSRSRNTEAF
V: TRBV30; J: TRBJ1-2; CDR3: AWSGQGYGYT
V: TRBV7-9; J: TRBJ1-1; CDR3: ASRANLGANTEAF
V: TRBV28; J: TRBJ2-6; CDR3: ATAGDRGSGANVLT
V: TRBV6-1; J: TRBJ1-2; CDR3: ASSERSSLIRGYT
V: TRBV6-5; J: TRBJ1-1; CDR3: ASRTFRQGRDTEAF
V: TRBV2; J: TRBJ1-1; CDR3: ASTGSTEAF
V: TRBV27; J: TRBJ2-3; CDR3: ASSFSGTDTQY
V: TRBV20-1; J: TRBJ1-1; CDR3: SARGQTGWTEAF
V: TRBV4-1; J: TRBJ2-1; CDR3: ASSQALRRRGGDEQF
V: TRBV28; J: TRBJ2-3; CDR3: ASSFVLGASGDTDTQY
V: TRBV4-1; J: TRBJ2-1; CDR3: ASSQTPASGTSGGANEQF
V: TRBV27; J: TRBJ2-3; CDR3: ASSLATSGVTDTQY
V: TRBV12-3/TRBV12-4; J: TRBJ1-2; CDR3: ASSFNGMRGYT
V: TRBV3-1; J: TRBJ1-3; CDR3: ASTRTYSTSGNTIY
V: TRBV6-4; J: TRBJ2-1; CDR3: ASSDSRGGTYNEQF
V: TRBV10-3; J: TRBJ1-2; CDR3: AISEDGGYNYGYT
V: TRBV2; J: TRBJ1-1; CDR3: ASSALVGGTEVF